This entry concerns a single T cell receptor (beta chain). The entry originates in a study of blood T cell repertoires in COVID-19. The germline V gene encodes CDR1 SGHKS and CDR2 YYEKEE (reference sequence). The CDR3 runs 15 residues. Germline trimming cut 4 bases from V and 3 bases from J; bases unmatched to any gene: 4. Data came from immunoSEQ multiplex PCR; TCRdb stores just in-frame clones and leaves some out. This sample carries under 250,000 clones, more than 70% of them seen once, and the ten largest clones take about 3.6%. The gene calls are TRBV5-5 and TRBJ1-5; 10 nucleotides line up with TRBD1. Sample: peripheral blood. This TCR was recovered from a woman at least 80 years old with acute or convalescent COVID-19. In DNA form, the CDR3 reads TGTGCCAGCAGCCGGACAGGGGGGGACAATCAGCCCCAGCATTTT. Its protein is CASSRTGGDNQPQHF.